These 14 T cell receptor beta chains were all obtained from the same sample, sequenced in a study of graft-versus-host responses after intestinal transplantation. These receptors' antigens are unknown. Measured with immunoSEQ multiplex PCR; TCRdb has only the in-frame clones, and not every one. The repertoire holds about 88,000 clones, with approximately 90% as singletons. The specimen comprised unstimulated CD4+ T cells sorted from spleen or lymph node cells, sampled before transplant. The receptor set was obtained from a human donor who was the organ donor for an intestinal transplant.

The chain links TRBV28 to TRBJ2-6; 10 positions agree with TRBD2. J gave up 0 bases and V 3 bases, and 5 bases lay outside the gene matches. Per the germline V gene, CDR1 is MDHEN and CDR2 is SYDVKM. CDR3 size: 18 residues. The CDR3 nucleotides are TGTGCCAGCAGTTTTTTGAGCGGGAGGGCCTCTGGGGCCAACGTCCTGACTTTC. Protein product: CASSFLSGRASGANVLTF.

This CDR3 reads CASRAGGGPGNIQYF. In nucleotides, the CDR3 is TGTGCCAGCAGAGCCGGGGGGGGGCCGGGAAACATTCAGTACTTC. The chain joins TRBV6-6 to TRBJ2-4; TRBD2 aligns across 8 bases. This CDR3 has 15 residues. The V gene end was trimmed by 6 bases and the J gene end by 6 bases; junction bases not matched to a gene: 10. CDR1 and CDR2 (germline): MNHNY, SVGAGI (reference sequence).

This clone was observed once. The V gene is TRBV6-1, the J gene TRBJ2-1, with D tentatively TRBD2 (5 bases). The CDR3 contains 15 residues. V lost 3 bases and J lost 4, with 13 bases in between. Germline loops: CDR1 MNHNS, CDR2 SASEGT. CDR3 coding DNA: TGTGCCAGCAGTGAGGGCCTAGCTTCTTACAATGAGCAGTTCTTC. As protein: CASSEGLASYNEQFF.

A few counts support this clone. The chain combines TRBV6-5 with TRBJ1-6, with D perhaps matching TRBD1 (5 bases). V lost 5 bases to trimming and J lost 8 bases, with 10 bases between them. This CDR3 comprises 13 residues. Per germline, CDR1 MNHEY and CDR2 SVGAGI. CDR3: CASSMGLDSPLHF. The CDR3, as DNA: TGTGCCAGCAGTATGGGACTCGATTCACCCCTCCACTTT.

This clone was counted once. This chain links TRBV7-8 with TRBJ2-5, with 13 bases matching TRBD2. The CDR3 length is 19 residues. The germline V gene has CDR1 SGHVS and CDR2 FQNEAQ. J gave up 1 base and V 5 bases, and 13 bases lay outside the gene matches. The CDR3 DNA sequence: TGTGCCAGCAGCCCGCATGGACTAGCGGGAGCCCTGATCCAAGAGACCCAGTACTTC. As protein: CASSPHGLAGALIQETQYF.

V gene TRBV6-5 combines with J gene TRBJ2-7; D is undetermined. The CDR3 extends over 14 amino acids. Trimming shortened V by 6 bases and J by 0 bases, and 12 bases separated the two germline ends. Germline CDR1 MNHEY, CDR2 SVGAGI. Here the CDR3 reads CASRIHGSSYEQYF. In DNA, the CDR3 is TGTGCCAGCAGAATCCACGGGTCCTCCTACGAGCAGTACTTC.

The V gene is TRBV7-3, the J gene TRBJ2-3, with a tentative D call TRBD1 (7 bases). Germline V gene data show CDR1 as SGHTA and CDR2 as FQGTGA. There are 15 residues in the CDR3. Trimming cost V 1 base and J 6 bases, with 14 bases left between them. The CDR3, as DNA: TGTGCCAGCAGCTTAATAGGAGGGGGCGCGGATACGCAGTATTTT. This sequence encodes CASSLIGGGADTQYF.

Regarding this clone: At one end the junction does not follow the germline gene, possibly because of a read error. The V call is TRBV7-6, the J call TRBJ2-1; D remains unclear. Germline V gives CDR1 SGHVS, CDR2 FNYEAQ. The CDR3 has 12 amino acids. In DNA, the CDR3 is TGTGCCAGCAGCTCCCCATACAGTGAGCAGTTCTTC. Protein sequence: CASSSPYSEQFF.

The chain uses TRBV19 and TRBJ1-5, with 9 bases matching TRBD1. The trim removed 5 bases at V and 5 bases at J, leaving 1 base unmatched. The CDR3 runs 13 residues. Germline CDR1 LNHDA, CDR2 SQIVND (reference sequence). CDR3 protein: CASSGDRDQPQHF. In DNA, the CDR3 is TGTGCCAGTAGTGGGGACAGGGATCAGCCCCAGCATTTT.

This clone was seen a single time. The chain combines TRBV6-6 with TRBJ1-2; 10 positions agree with TRBD1. The V gene's germline CDR1 is MNHNY and CDR2 SVGAGI (reference sequence). V was pared by 0 bases and J by 8 bases, with 3 bases of the junction left unmatched. CDR3 size: 14 residues. Written as DNA, the CDR3 is TGTGCCAGCAGTTACTCGACAGGGGGCGAGGGCTACACCTTC. Translating gives CASSYSTGGEGYTF.

The chain links TRBV30 to TRBJ1-3, with a tentative D call TRBD1 (5 bases). The CDR3 is 14 residues long. V was trimmed by 0 bases and J by 2 bases, leaving 8 bases between them. From germline, CDR1 is GTSNPN and CDR2 SVGIG (reference sequence). CDR3 nucleotides: TGTGCCTGGAGTGTGGGCAGGGCTGGAAACACCATATATTTT. The encoded protein is CAWSVGRAGNTIYF.

V gene TRBV11-2 combines with J gene TRBJ2-7, with 8 bases that match TRBD2. The junction had 10 bases not matched to a gene; V was cut back by 6 bases and J by 3 bases. Germline V CDR1 and CDR2: SGHAT, FQNNGV. The CDR3 contains 15 residues. In DNA, the CDR3 is TGTGCCAGCAGGATTAGCGGGGCGGGAAACTACGAGCAGTACTTC. This encodes CASRISGAGNYEQYF.

The table lists this clone with a count of one. The chain combines TRBV7-3 with TRBJ2-1, with D maybe TRBD2 (6 bases). V dropped 5 bases and J dropped 4 bases, with 21 bases sitting between them. The CDR3 runs to 17 residues. CDR1 is SGHTA and CDR2 is FQGTGA in the germline V gene. The CDR3 DNA is TGTGCCAGCAGCCCCCACCCTCGACTAGGAAAGTACAATGAGCAGTTCTTC. Translating it yields CASSPHPRLGKYNEQFF.

The CDR3 spells CATSAGLGAGSYEQYF. CDR3 coding DNA: TGTGCCACCAGCGCTGGGTTAGGGGCAGGGTCCTACGAGCAGTACTTC. This chain joins TRBV15 and TRBJ2-7; perhaps TRBD1 as D (5 bases). The germline gives CDR1 LNHNV, CDR2 YYDKDF (reference sequence). With 5 bases removed from V and 1 base from J, the gap between germline ends came to 18 bases. The CDR3 extends over 16 amino acids.